The sequence of this T cell receptor beta chain was determined in a study of OX40 agonist ivuxolimab in advanced cancers. V shed 6 bases, J shed 3 bases, and the junction held 4 bases outside the gene matches. CDR3 length: 13 amino acids. Germline V gene sequence: CDR1 SGHRS, CDR2 YFSETQ. Here immunoSEQ multiplex PCR was the method, and the copy in TCRdb shows in-frame clones only, minus some. The sample carries 99,000 or so clones, roughly 80% recorded once. This chain joins TRBV5-1 and TRBJ1-1; 8 bases fit TRBD1. The TCR was taken from an adult with an advanced solid tumor such as melanoma, head and neck, liver or kidney cancer. Sequencing used CD4+ or CD8+ T cells sorted from blood, obtained in a trial of the OX40 agonist ivuxolimab. CDR3 nucleotides: TGCGCCAGCACTCAGACAGGGGACACTGAAGCTTTCTTT. It encodes CASTQTGDTEAFF.